The source of this T cell receptor (beta chain) is a study of T cells in tuberculosis. Whole-study results and caveats: The stringent gate may have excluded weak CD1B-GMM tetramer binders.

Cells were sorted from thawed PBMC rested overnight and stained with GMM-loaded CD1B tetramer, viability dye and anti-CD3. The lipid loaded on the CD1B tetramers was C32 glucose monomycolate from Rhodococcus equi. PBMC for tetramer sorting were first depleted of CD14-expressing monocytes. Approximately 100,000 tetramer-negative cells were sorted from each donor. Sequencing of TCR-alpha and TCR-beta chains was unpaired. Produced via immunoSEQ multiplex PCR; TCRdb's table is partial and in-frame only. This sample has 85,000 to 100,000 clones, with under 95% found just once. Sequencing was done on a sample of CD1b-GMM tetramer-negative cells sorted from PBMCs. This TCR came from an adult woman with latent tuberculosis.

The CDR3 region has the DNA TGTGCCAGTAGTAAAACCGGGACTAGTCCCGGGGAGCTGTTTTTT. It translates to CASSKTGTSPGELFF. This sequence joins TRBV19 and TRBJ2-2, with TRBD2 matching 8 bases. Trimming removed 4 bases from V and 6 bases from J; junction bases left unmatched: 7. CDR3 length: 15 amino acids. Germline CDR1 reads LNHDA; CDR2 reads SQIVND (reference sequence).